One sample yielded the 18 T cell receptor beta chains listed below, sequenced in a study of T cell clonality in common variable immunodeficiency. Profiled with immunoSEQ multiplex PCR; TCRdb holds only in-frame clones, not every one. This repertoire holds 60,000 to 75,000 clones, and none appear only once. Input material: peripheral blood mononuclear cells. These TCRs come from a person between 18 and 69 years old in good health.

This clone was recorded many times. The CDR3 is cut off 3 residues early in the read; its end comes from the germline J gene. The V gene is TRBV30, the J gene TRBJ2-5, with D uncertain. Trimming cost V 1 base and J 6 bases, with 12 bases left between them. The CDR3 loop spans 13 amino acids. CDR1 GTSNPN and CDR2 SVGIG come from the germline V gene (reference sequence). The CDR3 sequence is CAWSGAPVKTQYF. The sequenced part of the CDR3 DNA is TGTGCCTGGAGTGGTGCGCCTGTAAAGACC.

This clone was seen at least ten times. The CDR3 goes on 3 residues after the read ends, and that part is filled in from the germline J gene. This chain uses TRBV6-2 or TRBV6-3 with TRBJ2-2, with TRBD2 identical over 8 bases. Germline assignment: CDR1 MNHEY and CDR2 SVGEGT. The junction had 1 base not matched to a gene; V was cut back by 7 bases and J by 6 bases. CDR3 length: 12 residues. The CDR3 sequence is CASKLAAGELFF. Incomplete CDR3 DNA: TGTGCCAGCAAACTAGCGGCCGGGGAG.

In this sample, this clone turned up many times. The read ends 3 residues before the CDR3 terminus; that terminus is restored from the germline J gene. This chain connects TRBV5-6 to TRBJ2-1; D remains unclear. The CDR3 is 15 amino acids. From germline, CDR1 is SGHDT and CDR2 YYEEEE. Trimming cost V 0 bases and J 3 bases, with 10 bases left between them. The CDR3 sequence: CASSLGQILYNEQFF. CDR3 DNA (partial): TGTGCCAGCAGCTTGGGGCAGATTCTCTACAATGAG. The full variable domain, rest sourced from reference TRBV5-6 and TRBJ2-1, is DAGVTQSPTHLIKTRGQQVTLRCSPKSGHDTVSWYQQALGQGPQFIFQYYEEEERQRGNFPDRFSGHQFPNYSSELNVNALLLGDSALYLCASSLGQILYNEQFFGPGTRLTVL.

This clone came up many times. The sequenced fragment ends 3 residues before the CDR3 boundary, so the rest is inferred from the germline J gene. The rearrangement joins TRBV11-3 to TRBJ1-1; TRBD1 matches 7 bases. Germline V gives CDR1 SGHNT, CDR2 YENEEA. This CDR3 is built from 13 residues. The CDR3 bases that were read are TGTGCCAGCAGCGCACACAGGGGCGCCCAA. Its translation: CASSAHRGAQ. The complete CDR3 protein is CASSAHRGAQAFF.

The sample holds many counts of this clone. The covered CDR3 bases are TGTGCCAGCAGCCAAGGGTCATTCGGGGAG. Translation gives CASSQGSFGE. The full-length CDR3 reads as CASSQGSFGELFF. This rearrangement joins TRBV11-3 to TRBJ2-2; unclear D gene. From the germline J gene comes the end of the CDR3, since the read stops 3 residues before it. The V gene lost 5 bases and the J gene lost 7 bases, with 11 bases spanning the gap. The CDR3 has 13 amino acids. CDR1 and CDR2 (germline): SGHNT, YENEEA.

This clone was detected many times. The CDR3 is cut off 3 residues early in the read; its end comes from the germline J gene. The chain recombines TRBV20-1 with TRBJ2-7, with a tentative D call TRBD1 (5 bases). This CDR3 spans 13 amino acids. V was trimmed by 0 bases and J by 1 base, leaving 7 bases between them. Germline CDR1 and CDR2: DFQATT and SNEGSKA (reference sequence). Incomplete CDR3 DNA: TGCAGTGCTAGAGACAGGGCTTCCTACGAG. Translating it yields CSARDRASYE. The full CDR3 is CSARDRASYEQYF.

This clone was found many times. The CDR3 goes on 3 residues after the read ends, and that part is filled in from the germline J gene. The gene calls are TRBV28 and TRBJ2-1; possibly TRBD2 for D (6 bases). Per germline, CDR1 MDHEN and CDR2 SYDVKM. V gave up 4 bases and J gave up 5 bases, with 18 bases separating them. This CDR3 contains 16 residues. The CDR3 spells CASSSHRASANNEQFF. CDR3 bases read: TGTGCCAGCAGTTCCCACCGGGCTAGCGCCAACAATGAG.

This clone has ten or more counts. The read comes to an end 3 residues before the CDR3 does, leaving the germline J gene to fill in the end. The V and J genes are TRBV20-1 and TRBJ1-4; 7 nucleotides line up with TRBD1. The CDR3 loop spans 15 amino acids. Germline V gene sequence: CDR1 DFQATT, CDR2 SNEGSKA (reference sequence). V trimming: 6 bases; J trimming: 0 bases; junction bases outside the gene matches: 7. The CDR3 is CSAPDRRATNEKLFF. CDR3 DNA (partial): TGCAGTGCCCCGGACAGGCGAGCAACTAATGAAAAA.

This clone was found many times. The CDR3 bases that were read are TGTGCCAGCAGTTACTCAGCTAGCGGGCAAACAGATACG. Residues: CASSYSASGQTDT. The entire CDR3 protein reads CASSYSASGQTDTQYF. The chain links TRBV6-2 or TRBV6-3 to TRBJ2-3; 8 nucleotides line up with TRBD2. From the germline J gene comes the end of the CDR3, since the read stops 3 residues before it. The CDR3 has 16 amino acids. The J segment lost 3 bases and the V segment lost 0 bases, leaving 5 bases of the junction unmatched. Germline assignment: CDR1 MNHEY and CDR2 SVGEGT.

This clone was counted at least ten times. From the germline J gene comes the end of the CDR3, since the read stops 3 residues before it. The V and J genes are TRBV28 and TRBJ2-7, with TRBD1 identical over 7 bases. The CDR3 is 18 residues long. Losses at the gene ends were 4 bases for V and 2 bases for J; bases not matched to a gene: 17. Germline V gene data show CDR1 as MDHEN and CDR2 as SYDVKM. Partial CDR3 DNA: TGTGCCAGCAGTTACCCGGGACAGTCTAAACAGCCCGCCTACGAG. Its translation: CASSYPGQSKQPAYE. The entire CDR3 reads CASSYPGQSKQPAYEQYF.

In this sample, this clone turned up many times. The read ends 3 residues shy of where the CDR3 ends; the end is completed using the germline J gene. The chain links TRBV5-1 to TRBJ2-5; TRBD1 is a possible D gene (5 bases). CDR3 size: 13 residues. The germline V gene encodes CDR1 SGHRS and CDR2 YFSETQ. V lost 2 bases and J 2 bases, leaving 7 bases between the germline ends. This chain's CDR3 is CASSFRVQETQYF. The CDR3 DNA, read in part, is TGCGCCAGCAGCTTCAGGGTTCAAGAGACC. The full variable domain, completed using reference TRBV5-1 and TRBJ2-5, is KAGVTQTPRYLIKTRGQQVTLSCSPISGHRSVSWYQQTPGQGLQFLFEYFSETQRNKGNFPGRFSGRQFSNSRSEMNVSTLELGDSALYLCASSFRVQETQYFGPGTRLLVL.

This clone was found many times. The read gets to within 3 residues of the CDR3 end, and the germline J gene fills in the rest. The chain carries TRBV19 and TRBJ2-3; D is uncertain. V dropped 6 bases and J dropped 3 bases, with 13 bases sitting between them. This CDR3 region has 14 residues. Germline CDR1 LNHDA, CDR2 SQIVND (reference sequence). CDR3 DNA, as far as it was read: TGTGCCAGTAGCAAAGCCGGGTCTACAGATACG. Translation gives CASSKAGSTDT. The whole CDR3 protein reads CASSKAGSTDTQYF.

At least ten counts were recorded for this clone. Coverage ceases 3 residues before the CDR3 finishes, and the germline J gene fills in the end. J is TRBJ2-1 and V is TRBV13; TRBD2 aligns across 12 bases. CDR1 PRHDT and CDR2 FYEKMQ come from the germline V gene (reference sequence). This CDR3 region has 15 residues. With 1 base clipped from V and 8 bases from J, the junction kept 3 bases outside the gene matches. The CDR3 DNA, read in part, is TGTGCCAGCAGCTTAGCACTAGCGGGAGGTTATGAG. Amino acids: CASSLALAGGYE. The whole CDR3 protein reads CASSLALAGGYEQFF.

The table lists this clone with many counts. CDR3 bases read: TGTGCCAGCAGTCCAACAGGTACTGAG. It translates to CASSPTGTE. The whole CDR3 sequence reads CASSPTGTEQFF. The rearrangement links TRBV11-3 to TRBJ2-1; weak D call: TRBD1 (5 bases). The read ends 3 residues before the CDR3 terminus; that terminus is restored from the germline J gene. CDR3 length equals 12 residues. V was pared by 6 bases and J by 9 bases, with 12 bases between. The germline V gene has CDR1 SGHNT and CDR2 YENEEA.

This clone has a count of ten or more. The read is 3 residues too short to cover the CDR3 end, so that end is filled in from the germline J gene. The chain employs TRBV20-1 and TRBJ1-4; D gene uncertain. The CDR3 is 13 residues long. V lost 3 bases to trimming and J lost 6 bases, with 11 bases between them. Germline V lookup: CDR1 DFQATT, CDR2 SNEGSKA (reference sequence). The CDR3 DNA, read in part, is TGCAGTGCTAGGAGAACAGTAGATGAAAAA. It specifies CSARRTVDEK. The whole CDR3 is CSARRTVDEKLFF.

This clone came up many times. CDR3 amino acids: CASLKDRNTEAFF. CDR3 bases read: TGTGCCAGCCTGAAAGACAGGAACACTGAA. V is TRBV2 and J is TRBJ1-1, with D maybe TRBD1 (5 bases). The read falls 3 residues short of the CDR3 end, and the missing part is taken from the germline J gene. Trimming shortened V by 8 bases and J by 1 base, and 11 bases separated the two germline ends. CDR3 length: 13 amino acids. CDR1 SNHLY and CDR2 FYNNEI come from the germline V gene.

This clone occurred a few times. Read coverage stops 3 residues before the CDR3 terminus; the germline J gene supplies the remainder. The chain has TRBV11-2 and TRBJ2-7; 7 positions agree with TRBD1. Germline V gene sequence: CDR1 SGHAT, CDR2 FQNNGV. The CDR3 loop spans 12 amino acids. Germline trimming cut 5 bases from V and 3 bases from J; bases unmatched to any gene: 1. CDR3 amino acids: CASSRQGYEQYF. The CDR3 bases that were read are TGTGCCAGCAGCCGACAGGGCTACGAG.

This clone was seen ten or more times. The CDR3 end falls 3 residues outside the read, so it is completed with the germline J gene. The chain links TRBV29-1 to TRBJ2-6; 7 positions match TRBD2. This CDR3 has 14 amino acids. Germline CDR1 is SQVTM and CDR2 is ANQGSEA. Trimming cost V 7 bases and J 1 base; bases outside gene matches: 4. The CDR3 loop reads CSAAGGSGANVLTF. The CDR3 DNA, read in part, is TGCAGCGCCGCCGGGGGGTCTGGGGCCAACGTC.